Listed here are 32 T cell receptor beta chains from one sample, sequenced in a study of blood T cell repertoires in COVID-19. The table came from immunoSEQ multiplex PCR; TCRdb's copy has only in-frame clones and leaves some out. The repertoire has 150,000 to 200,000 clones, about four fifths of them found once; the top ten carry roughly 1.9%. Sequenced input: peripheral blood. The receptors come from a woman older than 75 with acute or convalescent COVID-19.

In DNA form, the CDR3 reads TGTGCCACCAGTGATTTCCGGGGTTGGGAGCTGTTTTTT. Protein sequence: CATSDFRGWELFF. The chain combines TRBV24-1 with TRBJ2-2; perhaps TRBD2 as D (5 bases). The V gene lost 1 base and the J gene lost 9 bases, with 8 bases spanning the gap. There are 13 residues in the CDR3. CDR1 and CDR2 from the germline V gene are KGHDR and SFDVKD.

The chain is built from TRBV10-3 and TRBJ2-3; D uncertain. The CDR3 loop spans 11 amino acids. Trimming removed 7 bases at V and 3 bases at J, with 5 bases between. The germline CDR1 and CDR2 sequences are ENHRY and SYGVKD. The CDR3 loop is CAIKTTDTQYF. The DNA for the CDR3 is TGTGCCATCAAGACAACAGATACGCAGTATTTT.

The sample holds one count of this clone. The V gene is TRBV7-2, the J gene TRBJ2-5, with 8 bases aligning to TRBD2. The CDR3 spans 16 residues. Germline loops: CDR1 SGHTA, CDR2 FQGNSA. V shed 7 bases, J shed 5 bases, and the junction held 15 bases outside the gene matches. The CDR3 loop reads CASIREGGPGSETQYF. The CDR3 DNA sequence: TGTGCCAGCATCCGGGAGGGAGGGCCTGGAAGTGAGACCCAGTACTTC.

The V and J genes are TRBV7-2 and TRBJ2-3, with TRBD1 matching over 7 bases. The germline V gene encodes CDR1 SGHTA and CDR2 FQGNSA. Trimming took 6 bases from V and 5 from J; bases not matched to a gene: 5. CDR3 length: 13 residues. The CDR3 DNA sequence: TGTGCCAGCAGGCGAACAGGGGTAGATACGCAGTATTTT. Protein product: CASRRTGVDTQYF. The full variable domain, rest sourced from reference TRBV7-2 and TRBJ2-3, is GAGVSQSPSNKVTEKGKDVELRCDPISGHTALYWYRQSLGQGLEFLIYFQGNSAPDKSGLPSDRFSAERTGGSVSTLTIQRTQQEDSAVYLCASRRTGVDTQYFGPGTRLTVL.

The CDR3 coding sequence is TGTGCCAGCAGTGAATCGCGGACAGGGTCTGAAGCTTTCTTT. Residues: CASSESRTGSEAFF. V usage is TRBV2 and J usage is TRBJ1-1, with 8 bases fitting TRBD1. CDR3 length equals 14 residues. Germline assignment: CDR1 SNHLY and CDR2 FYNNEI. The ends lost 2 bases at V and 6 bases at J; junction bases unmatched: 5.

This clone came up once. The V call is TRBV29-1, the J call TRBJ2-3; D unclear. V was shortened by 1 base and J by 8 bases, with 4 bases between the two germline ends. The CDR3 contains 10 residues. The germline V gene has CDR1 SQVTM and CDR2 ANQGSEA. This CDR3 reads CSVEGLTQYF. The CDR3 DNA reads TGCAGCGTTGAAGGACTTACGCAGTATTTT.

The chain has TRBV6-5 and TRBJ1-1, with a tentative D call TRBD1 (5 bases). This CDR3 region has 15 residues. V gave up 2 bases and J gave up 5 bases, with 15 bases separating them. The V gene's germline CDR1 is MNHEY and CDR2 SVGAGI. CDR3 protein: CASSYRVAGGTEAFF. The CDR3 DNA reads TGTGCCAGCAGTTACCGGGTGGCGGGGGGAACTGAAGCTTTCTTT.

V usage is TRBV3-1 (or the pseudogene TRBV3-2) and J usage is TRBJ2-3, with D unclear. V lost 4 bases and J 4 bases, leaving 15 bases between the germline ends. The CDR3 has 15 residues. CDR1 and CDR2 (germline): LGHDT, YNNKEL (reference sequence). CDR3: CASSPPAASADTQYF. The CDR3 DNA reads TGTGCCAGCAGCCCCCCTGCTGCGAGCGCAGATACGCAGTATTTT.

The rearrangement links TRBV28 to TRBJ2-3; 7 bases fit TRBD1. The CDR3 sequence is 16 residues long. Germline CDR1 reads MDHEN; CDR2 reads SYDVKM. Losses at the gene ends were 3 bases for V and 0 bases for J; bases not matched to a gene: 6. CDR3 residues: CASSFGTVTSTDTQYF. CDR3 coding DNA: TGTGCCAGCAGTTTCGGGACAGTTACTAGCACAGATACGCAGTATTTT.

The chain joins TRBV5-6 to TRBJ2-3; 7 nucleotides agree with TRBD1. CDR3 size: 13 residues. Germline CDR1 SGHDT, CDR2 YYEEEE. Trimming removed 3 bases from V and 3 bases from J; junction bases left unmatched: 1. In nucleotides, the CDR3 is TGTGCCAGCAGCTGGGGACAGACAGATACGCAGTATTTT. Translation: CASSWGQTDTQYF. Looking up the rest from reference TRBV5-6 and TRBJ2-3 gives the full variable domain: DAGVTQSPTHLIKTRGQQVTLRCSPKSGHDTVSWYQQALGQGPQFIFQYYEEEERQRGNFPDRFSGHQFPNYSSELNVNALLLGDSALYLCASSWGQTDTQYFGPGTRLTVL.

J is TRBJ1-1 and V is TRBV5-1, with 7 bases that match TRBD1. This CDR3 comprises 14 residues. V shed 0 bases, J shed 7 bases, and the junction held 6 bases outside the gene matches. Per the germline V gene, CDR1 is SGHRS and CDR2 is YFSETQ. In DNA form, the CDR3 reads TGCGCCAGCAGCTTGGAAGGGCAGGGGGATGAAGCTTTCTTT. This codes for CASSLEGQGDEAFF.

The chain employs TRBV11-2 and TRBJ2-1; D call uncertain. Germline CDR1 SGHAT, CDR2 FQNNGV. This CDR3 is 15 amino acids long. The V and J ends lost 1 base and 5 bases respectively, with 12 bases between them. The CDR3 sequence: CASSLGGVYDNEQFF. CDR3 nucleotide sequence: TGTGCCAGCAGCTTAGGAGGCGTATATGACAATGAGCAGTTCTTC.

The chain employs TRBV10-3 and TRBJ1-1; D unresolved. The CDR3 contains 13 residues. CDR1 and CDR2 from the germline V gene are ENHRY and SYGVKD. The V end lost 0 bases, the J end lost 7 bases, and 9 bases lay between the germline ends. The CDR3: CAISESGKNEAFF. The CDR3 coding sequence is TGTGCCATCAGTGAGTCCGGGAAAAATGAAGCTTTCTTT.

V gene TRBV2 combines with J gene TRBJ2-5; D is possibly TRBD1 (5 bases). The CDR3 spans 14 residues. V shed 7 bases and J shed 5 bases, with 17 bases lying between them. Germline V lookup: CDR1 SNHLY, CDR2 FYNNEI. Written as DNA, the CDR3 is TGTGCCAGCACCGTCAGGACAACCGGGGAGACCCAGTACTTC. Translated: CASTVRTTGETQYF.

V and J are TRBV11-2 and TRBJ2-1; D is unclear. Germline V CDR1 and CDR2: SGHAT, FQNNGV. The V end was cut by 0 bases, the J end by 7 bases, with 13 bases between. CDR3 size: 15 residues. For the CDR3, the DNA is TGTGCCAGCAGCTTAGATCGGAACAGACGGAATGAGCAGTTCTTC. It codes for CASSLDRNRRNEQFF.

Written as DNA, the CDR3 is TGTGCCAGCTCACCACCGGGACAGGGGGGAAAGGGCAATCAGCCCCAGCATTTT. It is translated as CASSPPGQGGKGNQPQHF. The J gene is TRBJ1-5, the V gene TRBV18; 11 bases line up with TRBD1. The germline gives CDR1 KGHSH, CDR2 LQKENI. The CDR3 has 18 residues. Losses at the gene ends were 0 bases for V and 2 bases for J; bases not matched to a gene: 6. The whole variable domain, filled in from reference TRBV18 and TRBJ1-5, reads NAGVMQNPRHLVRRRGQEARLRCSPMKGHSHVYWYRQLPEEGLKFMVYLQKENIIDESGMPKERFSAEFPKEGPSILRIQQVVRGDSAAYFCASSPPGQGGKGNQPQHFGDGTRLSIL.

This chain connects TRBV12-3 or TRBV12-4 to TRBJ1-2; D may be TRBD1 (5 bases). This CDR3 has 13 amino acids. Trimming stripped 6 bases from V and 7 bases from J, with 15 bases between. CDR3 nucleotide sequence: TGTGCCAGCAGCCCCAGGGTCCAAAGTGGCTACACCTTC. Residues: CASSPRVQSGYTF.

This clone appeared once. The J gene is TRBJ2-7, the V gene TRBV19, with 7 bases aligning to TRBD2. Germline assignment: CDR1 LNHDA and CDR2 SQIVND (reference sequence). The V and J ends lost 4 bases and 0 bases, in that order; junction bases with no gene match: 6. This CDR3 spans 15 amino acids. Here the CDR3 DNA reads TGTGCCAGTAGTAATCCAGCGGGGTCCTCCTACGAGCAGTACTTC. As protein: CASSNPAGSSYEQYF.

The V and J genes are TRBV9 and TRBJ2-1; D is perhaps TRBD1 (5 bases). CDR3 length equals 17 residues. The V gene's germline CDR1 is SGDLS and CDR2 YYNGEE. V was cut by 4 bases and J by 0 bases, with 17 bases left in between. The chain's CDR3 is CASSLRTFQSSYNEQFF. The CDR3 DNA follows: TGTGCCAGCAGCCTTCGGACATTTCAGAGCTCCTACAATGAGCAGTTCTTC. Variable domain in full (rest from reference TRBV9 and TRBJ2-1): DSGVTQTPKHLITATGQRVTLRCSPRSGDLSVYWYQQSLDQGLQFLIQYYNGEERAKGNILERFSAQQFPDLHSELNLSSLELGDSALYFCASSLRTFQSSYNEQFFGPGTRLTVL.

This chain links TRBV5-4 with TRBJ2-7; tentatively, D is TRBD2 (5 bases). The germline CDR1 and CDR2 sequences are SGHNT and YYREEE (reference sequence). This CDR3 region has 15 residues. Trimming stripped 0 bases from V and 7 bases from J, with 17 bases between. CDR3 region: CASSLGLAGAKEQYF. Here the CDR3 DNA reads TGTGCCAGCAGCTTGGGTCTGGCGGGCGCTAAGGAGCAGTACTTC. Combining the CDR3 with reference TRBV5-4 and TRBJ2-7 gives the whole variable domain ETGVTQSPTHLIKTRGQQVTLRCSSQSGHNTVSWYQQALGQGPQFIFQYYREEENGRGNFPPRFSGLQFPNYSSELNVNALELDDSALYLCASSLGLAGAKEQYFGPGTRLTVT.

The V and J genes are TRBV6-6 and TRBJ2-5; 11 nucleotides agree with TRBD2. V gave up 3 bases and J gave up 5 bases; unmatched junction bases: 8. This CDR3 comprises 16 residues. In germline, CDR1 is MNHNY, CDR2 SVGAGI (reference sequence). In DNA, the CDR3 is TGTGCCAGCAGTTATAATAGCGGGGGGGCCCCGGAGACCCAGTACTTC. Its protein is CASSYNSGGAPETQYF.

In this sample, this clone turned up once. This chain uses TRBV5-1 with TRBJ2-3; 13 nucleotides agree with TRBD2. Germline V gene data show CDR1 as SGHRS and CDR2 as YFSETQ. The CDR3 is 16 residues long. V lost 8 bases to trimming and J lost 2 bases; unmatched junction nucleotides: 8. The chain's CDR3 is CASMTGLAGSTDTQYF. As DNA, the CDR3 is TGCGCCAGTATGACGGGACTAGCGGGATCCACAGATACGCAGTATTTT.

This clone was seen only a few times. This chain links TRBV6-5 with TRBJ1-6, with TRBD1 identical over 7 bases. Germline CDR1 is MNHEY and CDR2 is SVGAGI. With 5 bases clipped from V and 7 bases from J, the junction kept 5 bases outside the gene matches. The CDR3 runs to 14 residues. The CDR3 DNA reads as TGTGCCAGCAGTAGGGACAGTAACAATTCACCCCTCCACTTT. This gives the protein CASSRDSNNSPLHF.

This chain uses TRBV7-2 with TRBJ2-7; 10 bases line up with TRBD2. The CDR3 covers 15 residues. V lost 4 bases, J lost 6 bases, and 9 bases stayed unmatched. The germline gives CDR1 SGHTA, CDR2 FQGNSA. The chain's CDR3 is CASSSQAGGPLEQYF. The CDR3 DNA reads as TGTGCCAGCAGCTCCCAAGCGGGAGGGCCTCTCGAGCAGTACTTC.

This chain links TRBV9 with TRBJ2-1; 7 positions agree with TRBD1. Germline CDR1 SGDLS, CDR2 YYNGEE. The length of the CDR3 is 15 residues. Unmatched junction bases numbered 6, after V lost 0 bases and J lost 6 bases. The DNA of the CDR3 is TGTGCCAGCAGCGTAGCACAGGGGATAAGCAATGAGCAGTTCTTC. It translates to CASSVAQGISNEQFF.

Worth noting for this clone: At one of its ends the junction is not consistent with the germline gene, which may arise from a read error. This chain connects TRBV6-1 to TRBJ2-2; 9 positions agree with TRBD1. Germline V lookup: CDR1 MNHNS, CDR2 SASEGT. The CDR3 is 18 amino acids. The CDR3 loop reads CASSKAGTGYANTGELFF. CDR3 sequence (DNA): TGTGCCAGCAGTAAAGCCGGGACAGGGTATGCGAACACCGGGGAGCTGTTTTTT.

CDR3 amino acids: CASSIAYRTHSYEQYF. The CDR3 DNA follows: TGTGCCAGCAGCATAGCTTATCGGACACACTCCTACGAGCAGTACTTC. The chain has TRBV11-2 and TRBJ2-7; the D gene is possibly TRBD1 (5 bases). There are 16 residues in the CDR3. Trimming removed 5 bases at V and 0 bases at J, with 17 bases between. Germline loops: CDR1 SGHAT, CDR2 FQNNGV.

The CDR3 loop is CASSSRTGRNYGYTF. CDR3 DNA: TGTGCCAGCAGCTCCCGGACAGGAAGAAACTATGGCTACACCTTC. This chain joins TRBV5-6 and TRBJ1-2; 7 bases match TRBD1. Per the germline V gene, CDR1 is SGHDT and CDR2 is YYEEEE. The CDR3 length is 15 residues. J gave up 2 bases and V 3 bases, and 7 bases lay outside the gene matches. Variable domain in full (rest from reference TRBV5-6 and TRBJ1-2): DAGVTQSPTHLIKTRGQQVTLRCSPKSGHDTVSWYQQALGQGPQFIFQYYEEEERQRGNFPDRFSGHQFPNYSSELNVNALLLGDSALYLCASSSRTGRNYGYTFGSGTRLTVV.

Only one count was recorded for this clone. The chain links TRBV10-3 to TRBJ2-5; possibly TRBD1 for D (6 bases). The CDR3 loop spans 12 amino acids. In germline, CDR1 is ENHRY, CDR2 SYGVKD. Trimming left V 10 bases short and J 9 bases short, with 18 bases between. CDR3 coding DNA: TGTGCCACCGGGGACACCCGTTTGTCCCAGTACTTC. This codes for CATGDTRLSQYF.

V and J are TRBV19 and TRBJ2-1, with 10 nucleotides matching TRBD1. The V and J ends lost 5 bases and 2 bases, in that order; junction bases with no gene match: 3. Germline V CDR1 and CDR2: LNHDA, SQIVND (reference sequence). This CDR3 region has 15 residues. CDR3 in amino acids: CASSPGQGAYNEQFF. For the CDR3, the DNA is TGTGCCAGTAGTCCCGGACAGGGGGCCTACAATGAGCAGTTCTTC.

The chain employs TRBV7-6 and TRBJ2-2, with unresolved D. The germline V gene encodes CDR1 SGHVS and CDR2 FNYEAQ. This CDR3 region has 15 residues. V lost 1 base and J 0 bases, leaving 6 bases between the germline ends. Here the CDR3 DNA reads TGTGCCAGCAGCTTAGACAGTGCGAACACCGGGGAGCTGTTTTTT. This gives the protein CASSLDSANTGELFF.

The chain links TRBV28 to TRBJ1-3, with D possibly matching TRBD1 (6 bases). The germline gives CDR1 MDHEN, CDR2 SYDVKM. Trimming shortened V by 6 bases and J by 0 bases, and 9 bases separated the two germline ends. This CDR3 has 14 residues. CDR3 nucleotides: TGTGCCAGCAGCCTGGACAGCTCTGGAAACACCATATATTTT. The encoded protein is CASSLDSSGNTIYF.